Below, 31 T cell receptor beta chains from the same sample are listed, as sequenced in a study of cytomegalovirus exposure and HLA in healthy donors (dated by TCRdb to about 2017). Libraries were prepared through the immunoSEQ multiplex PCR assay. A mixture of 60 forward primers for TCR Vbeta segments and 13 reverse primers for TCR Jbeta segments was used in the multiplex PCR. TCRdb stores this immuneACCESS table with in-frame sequences only. Part of the clones is absent; in the studies checked, under half of the shortfall reflects unresolved V genes, and no reason is known for the rest. The sample has about 95,000 clones on record, roughly 82% of them singletons. The top ten clones comprise about 3.7% of the sample. The sample comprised PBMCs. These receptors originate from a man aged 25-45 years in good health and CMV-seropositive.

V gene TRBV2 combines with J gene TRBJ2-7; D gene uncertain. V shed 5 bases and J shed 2 bases, with 10 bases lying between them. The germline gives CDR1 SNHLY, CDR2 FYNNEI. The CDR3 covers 13 residues. The CDR3 is CASSPRFTYEQYF. In DNA, the CDR3 is TGTGCCAGCAGTCCCAGGTTCACCTACGAGCAGTACTTC.

The CDR3 nucleotides are TGTGCCAGCAGTAAAGCGGGAGTTCCCTACGAGCAGTACTTC. Amino acid sequence: CASSKAGVPYEQYF. The chain carries TRBV27 and TRBJ2-7; 8 bases align to TRBD2. Germline CDR1 and CDR2: MNHEY and SMNVEV (reference sequence). This CDR3 is 14 amino acids long. With V trimmed by 5 bases and J by 2 bases, 5 bases remained unmatched.

The chain joins TRBV25-1 to TRBJ2-2, with TRBD1 as a possible D gene (6 bases). The CDR3 runs to 15 residues. Trimming shortened V by 3 bases and J by 0 bases, and 8 bases separated the two germline ends. Germline V gene sequence: CDR1 MGHDK, CDR2 SYGVNS. CDR3 loop: CASSERQANTGELFF. Here the CDR3 DNA reads TGTGCCAGCAGTGAGAGACAGGCGAACACCGGGGAGCTGTTTTTT.

V and J are TRBV10-3 and TRBJ1-1; D not certain. This CDR3 region has 14 residues. V was cut by 3 bases and J by 1 base, with 9 bases left in between. The V gene's germline CDR1 is ENHRY and CDR2 SYGVKD. This chain's CDR3 is CAISEGSGNTEAFF. The CDR3 DNA sequence: TGTGCCATCAGTGAAGGGAGTGGGAACACTGAAGCTTTCTTT.

This chain connects TRBV18 to TRBJ2-2; D unclear. The germline V and J ends were trimmed by 3 bases and 0 bases, with 8 bases remaining between them. Germline CDR1 is KGHSH and CDR2 is LQKENI. This CDR3 is built from 15 residues. The CDR3 reads CASSPSLANTGELFF. Written as DNA, the CDR3 is TGTGCCAGCTCACCCTCGCTAGCGAACACCGGGGAGCTGTTTTTT.

The chain combines TRBV5-4 with TRBJ2-2; D is perhaps TRBD1 (5 bases). Germline V CDR1 and CDR2: SGHNT, YYREEE (reference sequence). There are 14 residues in the CDR3. V shed 4 bases and J shed 0 bases, with 7 bases lying between them. The CDR3: CASSKDTNTGELFF. CDR3 bases: TGTGCCAGCAGCAAGGACACGAACACCGGGGAGCTGTTTTTT.

The J gene is TRBJ1-2, the V gene TRBV10-2; no clear D gene. Germline CDR1 is WSHSY and CDR2 is SAAADI. Trimming shortened V by 0 bases and J by 10 bases, and 12 bases separated the two germline ends. The CDR3 runs to 13 residues. CDR3 loop: CASSESPSGIYTF. The CDR3 coding sequence is TGCGCCAGCAGTGAGTCCCCGTCGGGGATCTACACCTTC.

J is TRBJ1-1 and V is TRBV30, with TRBD1 as a possible D gene (6 bases). The CDR3 contains 12 residues. V was pared by 2 bases and J by 7 bases, with 11 bases between. CDR1 is GTSNPN, CDR2 SVGIG, per germline (reference sequence). CDR3: CAWSPGTNEAFF. CDR3 nucleotide sequence: TGTGCCTGGAGTCCGGGGACAAATGAAGCTTTCTTT.

The chain couples TRBV6-1 to TRBJ1-2, with TRBD1 identical over 7 bases. Germline V gene data show CDR1 as MNHNS and CDR2 as SASEGT. CDR3 length equals 12 residues. V shed 5 bases and J 8 bases; nucleotides not matched to a gene: 5. CDR3 protein: CASSPRGEGYTF. The CDR3 coding sequence is TGTGCCAGCAGTCCCAGGGGGGAAGGCTACACCTTC.

A few counts support this clone. The rearrangement joins TRBV5-4 to TRBJ1-5; possibly TRBD1 for D (6 bases). The CDR3 consists of 14 residues. Trimming pared 2 bases from V and 4 bases from J, leaving 10 bases between. The germline CDR1 and CDR2 sequences are SGHNT and YYREEE (reference sequence). CDR3 in amino acids: CASSLQGPNQPQHF. The CDR3 DNA sequence: TGTGCCAGCAGCTTACAGGGACCGAATCAGCCCCAGCATTTT. The full variable domain, in which reference TRBV5-4 and TRBJ1-5 provide the parts outside the CDR3, is ETGVTQSPTHLIKTRGQQVTLRCSSQSGHNTVSWYQQALGQGPQFIFQYYREEENGRGNFPPRFSGLQFPNYSSELNVNALELDDSALYLCASSLQGPNQPQHFGDGTRLSIL.

This chain links TRBV18 with TRBJ1-2, with 7 bases that match TRBD1. CDR1 is KGHSH and CDR2 is LQKENI in the germline V gene. The V segment lost 3 bases and the J segment 1 base; nucleotides outside the gene matches: 8. CDR3 size: 16 residues. CDR3 DNA: TGTGCCAGCTCACCTGGGACAGTGGGATTTAACTATGGCTACACCTTC. It translates to CASSPGTVGFNYGYTF.

The gene calls are TRBV5-6 and TRBJ2-4; D is unresolved. This CDR3 contains 16 residues. Germline lookup yields CDR1 SGHDT and CDR2 YYEEEE. Trimming left V 0 bases short and J 0 bases short, with 10 bases between. CDR3 coding DNA: TGTGCCAGCAGCTTGGCTCGAGAGTCAGCCAAAAACATTCAGTACTTC. Amino acids: CASSLARESAKNIQYF.

The chain combines TRBV11-3 with TRBJ2-1; 7 bases line up with TRBD1. Germline V gene data show CDR1 as SGHNT and CDR2 as YENEEA. The V gene end was trimmed by 4 bases and the J gene end by 9 bases; junction bases not matched to a gene: 12. CDR3 length: 15 amino acids. The CDR3 sequence: CASSSYITGAGEQFF. CDR3 nucleotides: TGTGCCAGCAGCTCCTATATAACAGGGGCGGGTGAGCAGTTCTTC. Complete variable domain (other parts from reference TRBV11-3 and TRBJ2-1): EAGVVQSPRYKIIEKKQPVAFWCNPISGHNTLYWYLQNLGQGPELLIRYENEEAVDDSQLPKDRFSAERLKGVDSTLKIQPAELGDSAVYLCASSSYITGAGEQFFGPGTRLTVL.

The chain is built from TRBV27 and TRBJ1-1; no firm D call. The ends were cut back, 6 bases at V and 0 bases at J, with 11 bases in the middle. There are 14 residues in the CDR3. The germline V gene encodes CDR1 MNHEY and CDR2 SMNVEV (reference sequence). The chain's CDR3 is CASSLRYLNTEAFF. CDR3 DNA: TGTGCCAGCAGCCTGAGGTACTTGAACACTGAAGCTTTCTTT.

The rearrangement joins TRBV29-1 to TRBJ2-3, with a tentative D call TRBD1 (5 bases). There are 15 residues in the CDR3. The germline V gene has CDR1 SQVTM and CDR2 ANQGSEA. Trimming shortened V by 6 bases and J by 3 bases, and 19 bases separated the two germline ends. CDR3 protein: CSVKEGPPGTDTQYF. The DNA for the CDR3 is TGCAGCGTCAAGGAAGGGCCCCCAGGGACAGATACGCAGTATTTT.

The chain uses TRBV27 and TRBJ2-1, with D maybe TRBD1 (6 bases). This CDR3 spans 16 amino acids. V was pared by 6 bases and J by 5 bases, with 20 bases between. CDR1 is MNHEY and CDR2 is SMNVEV in the germline V gene (reference sequence). The chain's CDR3 is CASRDDGQQRHNEQFF. The CDR3 DNA sequence: TGTGCCAGCAGGGATGACGGACAGCAGAGACACAATGAGCAGTTCTTC.

V usage is TRBV29-1 and J usage is TRBJ2-1, with TRBD2 identical over 12 bases. CDR3 length equals 15 residues. Germline-derived CDR1 and CDR2 are SQVTM and ANQGSEA. Trimming removed 8 bases from V and 4 bases from J; junction bases left unmatched: 9. The CDR3 region has the DNA TGCAGCATTACCGCACTAGCGGGAGGATACAATGAGCAGTTCTTC. Its translation is CSITALAGGYNEQFF.

This clone was counted a few times. The CDR3 bases are TGTGCCTGGAGTGTGGATGGCAGGGACAAATCACCCCTCCACTTT. It yields the protein CAWSVDGRDKSPLHF. The J gene is TRBJ1-6, the V gene TRBV30; weak D call: TRBD1 (6 bases). The CDR3 spans 15 residues. Trimming left V 0 bases short and J 10 bases short, with 16 bases between. Germline CDR1 is GTSNPN and CDR2 is SVGIG (reference sequence).

The chain couples TRBV11-2 to TRBJ2-3; D is unclear. The CDR3 extends over 12 amino acids. The germline CDR1 and CDR2 sequences are SGHAT and FQNNGV. V was trimmed by 5 bases and J by 5 bases, leaving 8 bases between them. The CDR3, as DNA: TGTGCCAGCAGCCCGCTGCGAGATACGCAGTATTTT. It yields the protein CASSPLRDTQYF.

The chain uses TRBV30 and TRBJ2-2, with 8 bases identical to TRBD1. V shed 3 bases and J 4 bases; nucleotides not matched to a gene: 4. The CDR3 runs to 14 residues. CDR1 and CDR2 from the germline V gene are GTSNPN and SVGIG (reference sequence). CDR3 region: CAWRATGATGELFF. CDR3 in DNA: TGTGCCTGGAGGGCGACAGGGGCCACCGGGGAGCTGTTTTTT.

The sample holds a few counts of this clone. The J gene is TRBJ1-5, the V gene TRBV5-1; 8 nucleotides line up with TRBD1. The CDR3 totals 15 residues. Trimming at V came to 0 bases and at J to 2 bases, leaving 1 base not matched to a gene. Germline V lookup: CDR1 SGHRS, CDR2 YFSETQ. The CDR3 loop reads CASSLAGGGNQPQHF. CDR3 in DNA: TGCGCCAGCAGCTTGGCAGGGGGCGGCAATCAGCCCCAGCATTTT.

The rearrangement uses TRBV7-2 and TRBJ2-7; 9 bases match TRBD2. CDR3 size: 16 residues. J gave up 0 bases and V 5 bases, and 8 bases lay outside the gene matches. Germline V gene sequence: CDR1 SGHTA, CDR2 FQGNSA. This CDR3 is CASSLGLAGVSYEQYF. DNA for the CDR3: TGTGCCAGCAGCCTCGGGTTAGCGGGAGTCTCCTACGAGCAGTACTTC.

A single count supports this clone. This rearrangement joins TRBV27 to TRBJ2-7; D might be TRBD2 (5 bases). CDR1 and CDR2 from the germline V gene are MNHEY and SMNVEV (reference sequence). Trimming removed 8 bases at V and 0 bases at J, with 14 bases between. The CDR3 consists of 14 residues. The CDR3 spells CASHPRVASYEQYF. As DNA, the CDR3 is TGTGCCAGCCACCCGAGGGTGGCCTCCTACGAGCAGTACTTC.

The rearrangement uses TRBV5-5 and TRBJ1-5; perhaps TRBD1 as D (6 bases). Germline loops: CDR1 SGHKS, CDR2 YYEKEE (reference sequence). This CDR3 spans 15 amino acids. V was trimmed by 0 bases and J by 1 base, leaving 8 bases between them. The CDR3: CASSLARGSNQPQHF. DNA of the CDR3: TGTGCCAGCAGCTTGGCCAGGGGCAGCAATCAGCCCCAGCATTTT.

This chain links TRBV29-1 with TRBJ2-7, with 12 bases matching TRBD2. This CDR3 is 12 amino acids long. Germline values: CDR1 SQVTM, CDR2 ANQGSEA. CDR3 in amino acids: CSVGLAGYEQYF. The CDR3 DNA sequence: TGCAGTGTAGGACTAGCGGGATACGAGCAGTACTTC.

V usage is TRBV5-1 and J usage is TRBJ1-4; possibly TRBD1 for D (5 bases). The germline CDR1 and CDR2 sequences are SGHRS and YFSETQ. CDR3 size: 16 residues. Trimming removed 0 bases from V and 1 base from J, with 10 bases in between. CDR3 protein: CASSLDGGGTNEKLFF. The CDR3 DNA reads TGCGCCAGCAGCTTGGACGGGGGGGGAACTAATGAAAAACTGTTTTTT.

The chain couples TRBV6-6 to TRBJ1-2; TRBD1 is a possible D gene (5 bases). V was clipped by 5 bases and J by 2 bases, with 12 bases between them. Germline CDR1 is MNHNY and CDR2 is SVGAGI (reference sequence). This CDR3 has 14 amino acids. The CDR3 DNA reads as TGTGCCAGCAGTCAATCGGGGGGAAACTATGGCTACACCTTC. Translation gives CASSQSGGNYGYTF.

The rearrangement joins TRBV5-1 to TRBJ2-3, with 7 bases lining up with TRBD2. Per the germline V gene, CDR1 is SGHRS and CDR2 is YFSETQ. The CDR3 length is 16 residues. V lost 2 bases to trimming and J lost 2 bases; unmatched junction nucleotides: 8. The CDR3 DNA is TGCGCCAGCAGCTTAGGGAGGGCCAGTTCCACAGATACGCAGTATTTT. It codes for CASSLGRASSTDTQYF.

The CDR3 loop reads CASSAGTSGYTTSYEQYF. The CDR3 region has the DNA TGTGCCAGCAGCGCTGGGACTAGCGGGTATACCACATCCTACGAGCAGTACTTC. The genes are TRBV9 and TRBJ2-7, with 12 nucleotides matching TRBD2. Germline assignment: CDR1 SGDLS and CDR2 YYNGEE. This CDR3 contains 18 residues. V trimming: 3 bases; J trimming: 1 base; junction bases outside the gene matches: 11.

The rearrangement joins TRBV29-1 to TRBJ2-7, with 9 bases identical to TRBD2. V trimming: 1 base; J trimming: 5 bases; junction bases outside the gene matches: 3. Germline-derived CDR1 and CDR2 are SQVTM and ANQGSEA. The CDR3 length is 13 residues. DNA of the CDR3: TGCAGCGTTGAAGGCGGGAGGGCAAACGAGCAGTACTTC. Its translation: CSVEGGRANEQYF.

This clone appeared a single time. The rearrangement uses TRBV27 and TRBJ2-5, with 7 bases aligning to TRBD1. CDR1 MNHEY and CDR2 SMNVEV come from the germline V gene (reference sequence). The CDR3 extends over 17 amino acids. The V gene end was trimmed by 4 bases and the J gene end by 5 bases; junction bases not matched to a gene: 16. This CDR3 reads CASSSIPGQRFWETQYF. CDR3 DNA sequence: TGTGCCAGCAGTTCGATCCCGGGACAGCGCTTTTGGGAGACCCAGTACTTC.